One sample yielded the 15 T cell receptor beta chains listed below, sequenced in a study of tumor-infiltrating lymphocytes in primary liver carcinoma. Without any cell sorting, roughly 20-30 mg of bulk tissue yielded co-extracted RNA and DNA. Starting material of 500 ng total RNA yielded TCR beta cDNA via a constant-region primer. The TCR beta library was amplified through three nested multiplex PCR rounds in a modified ARM-PCR procedure. The two initial PCR rounds, 9 to 11 cycles each, used TRBV1-TRBV30 forward and C-beta reverse primers. TCRdb recomputed calls from the multiplex PCR reads with MiXCR, one row per CDR3 protein. This table holds about 92,000 distinct CDR3 sequences, 55% to 75% found once. What was sequenced was tumor-adjacent normal liver tissue. Every receptor here comes from a man aged 40-50 years with primary liver carcinoma and hepatitis B virus infection.

V is TRBV10-1 and J is TRBJ2-2, with a tentative D call TRBD2 (6 bases). V was clipped by 6 bases and J by 2 bases, with 16 bases between them. The CDR3 has 16 amino acids. Germline V gene lookup returns CDR1 WNHNN and CDR2 SYGVQD (reference sequence). CDR3 region: CASSGTGWSNTGELFF. DNA for the CDR3: TGCGCCAGCAGCGGGACTGGCTGGAGTAACACCGGGGAGCTGTTTTTT.

On this clonotype itself: One end of the junction varies from germline; a read error may be responsible. The V call is TRBV11-2, the J call TRBJ2-7; D not resolved. This CDR3 has 13 amino acids. Germline V lookup: CDR1 SGHAT, CDR2 FQNNGV. Here the CDR3 DNA reads TGTACCAGCAGCTCGAGTCTAACGCACGAGCAGTACTTC. This sequence encodes CTSSSSLTHEQYF.

This clonotype was detected many times. This chain links TRBV10-3 with TRBJ2-3; perhaps D is TRBD1 or TRBD2 (5 bases each). The CDR3 length is 14 residues. Trimming left V 3 bases short and J 4 bases short, with 11 bases between. Germline values: CDR1 ENHRY, CDR2 SYGVKD. CDR3 residues: CAISEREGADTQYF. In DNA, the CDR3 is TGTGCCATCAGTGAACGGGAAGGGGCAGATACGCAGTATTTT.

Notes on this clonotype: Germline and junction disagree at one end, which may indicate a read error. The chain combines TRBV7-9 with TRBJ2-1; 7 bases align to TRBD2. The CDR3 loop spans 16 amino acids. Per the germline V gene, CDR1 is SEHNR and CDR2 is FQNEAQ (reference sequence). For the CDR3, the DNA is TGTGCCAGCAGCTTAAGCCGACGTTCGGGGGGTAATGCGCAGTTCTTC. This sequence encodes CASSLSRRSGGNAQFF.

On this clonotype itself: A much larger clone sits a single nucleotide away, making a read error possible. This sequence joins TRBV12-3 or TRBV12-4 and TRBJ2-7; 9 positions agree with TRBD1. Germline trimming cut 5 bases from V and 2 bases from J; bases unmatched to any gene: 4. This CDR3 is built from 14 residues. Written as DNA, the CDR3 is TGTGCCAGCAGTAAGGGACAGGGTGCCTACGAGCAGTACTTC. It translates to CASSKGQGAYEQYF.

Only a few counts were recorded for this clonotype. The chain recombines TRBV2 with TRBJ1-6; 7 bases are shared with TRBD1. The CDR3 runs to 15 residues. The V and J ends lost 3 bases and 13 bases, in that order; junction bases with no gene match: 12. Germline V gene lookup returns CDR1 SNHLY and CDR2 FYNNEI. The CDR3 sequence is CASSEMGDRGVPLHF. CDR3 sequence (DNA): TGTGCCAGCAGTGAGATGGGGGACAGAGGAGTCCCCCTCCACTTT.

As concerns this clonotype: A much more abundant neighbour one base away suggests this may be a read error. This sequence joins TRBV6-1 and TRBJ1-5; D remains ambiguous. This CDR3 is 14 amino acids long. V dropped 6 bases and J dropped 2 bases, with 11 bases sitting between them. Germline CDR1 reads MNHNS; CDR2 reads SASEGT. This chain's CDR3 is CASREGSCNQPQHF. CDR3 coding DNA: TGTGCCAGCAGGGAGGGCAGTTGCAATCAGCCCCAGCATTTT.

This clonotype has a single count. At one end the junction does not follow the germline gene, possibly because of a read error. This chain links TRBV11-3 with TRBJ2-1; 7 nucleotides align to TRBD2. Germline CDR1 is SGHNT and CDR2 is YENEEA. The CDR3 loop spans 16 amino acids. DNA of the CDR3: TGCGCCAGCAGCTTATCAGGTACTAGCGTGAGAGGTGAGCAGTTCTTC. Its translation: CASSLSGTSVRGEQFF. The whole variable domain, filled in from reference TRBV11-3 and TRBJ2-1, reads EAGVVQSPRYKIIEKKQPVAFWCNPISGHNTLYWYLQNLGQGPELLIRYENEEAVDDSQLPKDRFSAERLKGVDSTLKIQPAELGDSAVYLCASSLSGTSVRGEQFFGPGTRLTVL.

Worth noting for this clonotype: Possible read error: a much larger clone is one base away. V usage is TRBV5-4 and J usage is TRBJ1-2; D gene ambiguous. V dropped 4 bases and J dropped 0 bases, with 13 bases sitting between them. The CDR3 has 15 residues. The germline V gene encodes CDR1 SGHNT and CDR2 YYREEE (reference sequence). CDR3 in amino acids: CASSPDMEANYGYTF. Written as DNA, the CDR3 is TGTGCCAGCAGCCCAGACATGGAAGCTAACTATGGCTACACCTTC.

The rearrangement links TRBV12-3 or TRBV12-4 to TRBJ1-6; no firm D call. This CDR3 comprises 13 residues. The V end lost 5 bases, the J end lost 7 bases, and 9 bases lay between the germline ends. CDR3 region: CASSPLGNSPLHF. The CDR3, as DNA: TGTGCCAGCAGTCCCCTAGGGAATTCACCCCTCCACTTT.

This clonotype was found many times. The chain links TRBV5-5 to TRBJ2-3; perhaps TRBD1 as D (6 bases). The CDR3 length is 17 residues. Germline V CDR1 and CDR2: SGHKS, YYEKEE (reference sequence). The ends were cut back, 0 bases at V and 0 bases at J, with 14 bases in the middle. The CDR3 reads CASSLARDIPSTDTQYF. The CDR3 coding sequence is TGTGCCAGCAGCTTGGCCCGGGACATCCCTAGCACAGATACGCAGTATTTT.

This clonotype was seen a handful of times. This sequence joins TRBV28 and TRBJ2-7; D gene ambiguous. This CDR3 is built from 14 residues. V was cut by 10 bases and J by 6 bases, with 22 bases left in between. Germline V CDR1 and CDR2: MDHEN, SYDVKM. CDR3 loop: CATSLEVPSFEQYF. The CDR3 DNA follows: TGTGCCACCTCCCTCGAAGTACCGTCGTTCGAGCAGTACTTC.

For this clonotype: This likely comes from a read error, as the CDR3 has no conserved phenylalanine or tryptophan at its end. This chain connects TRBV29-1 to TRBJ2-7; D perhaps matches TRBD2 (5 bases). CDR1 is SQVTM and CDR2 is ANQGSEA in the germline V gene. The CDR3 spans 12 residues. Deletions cut 8 bases from V and 7 bases from J, with 18 bases between. The CDR3 DNA follows: TGCAGCTCGTGGCCGAATTCGGGAGAGCAGTACTAC. This gives the protein CSSWPNSGEQYY.

The V gene is TRBV4-2, the J gene TRBJ2-1; TRBD2 matches 8 bases. CDR3 size: 17 residues. J gave up 7 bases and V 7 bases, and 18 bases lay outside the gene matches. CDR1 and CDR2 (germline): LGHNA, YNFKEQ. CDR3 coding DNA: TGTGCCAGCAACCAGTTCCGGGGGGGGGCTTCGGGTAATGAGCAGTTCTTC. Protein: CASNQFRGGASGNEQFF.

As for this clonotype: An end of the junction does not agree with germline; a read error may underlie this. The chain recombines TRBV9 with TRBJ2-2; 10 bases match TRBD1. There are 16 residues in the CDR3. Germline CDR1 and CDR2: SGDLS and YYNGEE. The CDR3 coding sequence is TGTGCCAGCGGCGTAGGGACAGGGGCGGACACCGGGGAGCTGTTTTTT. Protein: CASGVGTGADTGELFF.